Listed here is a single T cell receptor (beta chain). Trimming removed 10 bases at V and 6 bases at J, with 17 bases between. From germline, CDR1 is PRHDT and CDR2 FYEKMQ (reference sequence). CDR3 length equals 13 residues. Assay used: immunoSEQ multiplex PCR; TCRdb lists only in-frame clones, some missing. The sample records about 36,000 clones, 80% to 85% being singletons. This sample is part of a study of OX40 agonist ivuxolimab in advanced cancers. Background on the study: Each dose-escalation patient presented with hepatocellular carcinoma, melanoma, renal cell or head and neck cancer. Males comprised about 78% of the group, whose mean age was approximately 60 years (range 23 to 79).

This receptor was obtained from an adult with an advanced solid tumor such as melanoma, head and neck, liver or kidney cancer. Sequenced here: CD4+ or CD8+ T cells sorted from blood, sampled in a trial of the OX40 agonist ivuxolimab. V is TRBV13 and J is TRBJ2-3, with D possibly being TRBD1 (6 bases). The CDR3: CATKRGIGDTQYF. The DNA for the CDR3 is TGTGCCACCAAAAGGGGGATAGGGGATACGCAGTATTTT.